This T cell receptor beta chain appears in the sequencing data of a study of cytomegalovirus exposure and HLA in healthy donors. Findings and limits, study-wide: Equally common other TCR beta chains were less clonally expanded than HLA-associated ones, a later analysis found. Several V segments, TRBV6-2 and TRBV6-3 among them, could not be told apart and were dropped. A reported reduction in N-insertions relative to the 666-donor mean was seen in an Asian-associated ancestry cluster in a later analysis. Another analysis was done later, and it associated 15,000 or so TCR beta sequences with HLA alleles at 0.05 false discovery rate.

The PCR used 60 Vbeta and 13 Jbeta primers. The protocol was immunoSEQ multiplex PCR, while the TCRdb copy is restricted to in-frame clones and leaves out a portion. The sample holds more than 90,000 clones, about 79% seen once. CDR1 is SGHDT and CDR2 is YYEEEE in the germline V gene. Trimming removed 4 bases from V and 0 bases from J, with 7 bases in between. This CDR3 spans 13 amino acids. The count of this clone is one. Its specificity is not known. Material: PBMCs. V and J are TRBV5-6 and TRBJ1-2, with D possibly being TRBD1 (5 bases). The receptor's source is a woman younger than 35 in good health and CMV-seropositive. The CDR3 region is CASSGASNYGYTF. CDR3 nucleotide sequence: TGTGCCAGCAGCGGGGCGTCTAACTATGGCTACACCTTC.